The next 18 T cell receptor beta chains were all read from a single sample in a study of blood T cell repertoires in COVID-19. The protocol was immunoSEQ multiplex PCR, while the TCRdb copy is restricted to in-frame clones and leaves out a portion. The repertoire holds 300,000 to 400,000 clones, with about four fifths as singletons. The sequenced sample was peripheral blood. The receptor source for this set is a man between 25 and 39 years old with active or convalescent COVID-19.

V is TRBV7-2 and J is TRBJ2-2; 10 bases match TRBD2. J lost 6 bases, V lost 2 bases, and 9 bases had no gene match. The length of the CDR3 is 17 residues. Germline V gene data show CDR1 as SGHTA and CDR2 as FQGNSA. The CDR3 loop is CASSLSGVLAGPGELFF. The CDR3 DNA sequence: TGTGCCAGCAGCTTAAGTGGGGTACTAGCGGGGCCCGGGGAGCTGTTTTTT.

V is TRBV3-1 (or the pseudogene TRBV3-2) and J is TRBJ2-1, with no clear D. The ends were cut back, 9 bases at V and 1 base at J, with 10 bases in the middle. Per germline, CDR1 LGHDT and CDR2 YNNKEL (reference sequence). This CDR3 has 13 residues. CDR3 nucleotides: TGTGCCAGTTTCGACGGGTCCTACAATGAGCAGTTCTTC. It codes for CASFDGSYNEQFF.

The chain uses TRBV5-1 and TRBJ2-7; 11 bases are shared with TRBD2. The CDR3 has 15 amino acids. V lost 4 bases, J lost 2 bases, and 5 bases stayed unmatched. Germline lookup yields CDR1 SGHRS and CDR2 YFSETQ. Written as DNA, the CDR3 is TGCGCCAGCAGCGTAGTAGCGGGGGGGACCTACGAGCAGTACTTC. This gives the protein CASSVVAGGTYEQYF.

The V call is TRBV6-5, the J call TRBJ1-1; TRBD1 is a possible D gene (5 bases). The V end lost 8 bases, the J end lost 1 base, and 17 bases lay between the germline ends. This CDR3 contains 15 residues. In germline, CDR1 is MNHEY, CDR2 SVGAGI. CDR3: CASSAVRVQNTEAFF. The CDR3 nucleotides are TGTGCCAGCTCGGCGGTCAGGGTCCAGAACACTGAAGCTTTCTTT.

V usage is TRBV5-4 and J usage is TRBJ1-2; TRBD1 is a possible D gene (5 bases). Germline lookup yields CDR1 SGHNT and CDR2 YYREEE (reference sequence). Trimming took off 0 bases at V and 4 bases at J, with 19 bases between the two ends. The CDR3 is 17 amino acids. The CDR3 spells CASSLDPYDSSIYGYTF. DNA of the CDR3: TGTGCCAGCAGCTTGGACCCTTATGACAGCTCCATCTATGGCTACACCTTC.

The chain joins TRBV3-1 (or the pseudogene TRBV3-2) to TRBJ2-5, with TRBD2 matching 15 bases. This CDR3 spans 17 amino acids. The junction had 10 bases not matched to a gene; V was cut back by 0 bases and J by 11 bases. Germline V gene data show CDR1 as LGHDT and CDR2 as YNNKEL (reference sequence). CDR3 coding DNA: TGTGCCAGCAGCCAAGATCCCACAGGACTAGCGGGGGGGGGACAGTACTTC. Translating it yields CASSQDPTGLAGGGQYF.

The rearrangement links TRBV3-1 (or the pseudogene TRBV3-2) to TRBJ1-1; D call uncertain. With 0 bases removed from V and 1 base from J, the gap between germline ends came to 3 bases. Per the germline V gene, CDR1 is LGHDT and CDR2 is YNNKEL (reference sequence). The CDR3 sequence is 13 residues long. CDR3 sequence reads: CASSQDRNTEAFF. In nucleotides, the CDR3 is TGTGCCAGCAGCCAAGATCGGAACACTGAAGCTTTCTTT.

This clone was counted only a few times. The chain carries TRBV30 and TRBJ2-7, with TRBD1 matching 11 bases. The germline gives CDR1 GTSNPN, CDR2 SVGIG (reference sequence). The CDR3 sequence is 14 residues long. J was trimmed by 7 bases and V by 3 bases; bases with no gene match: 8. CDR3 bases: TGTGCCTGGAGGGACGGACAGGGGGCGCGTGAGCAGTACTTC. This sequence encodes CAWRDGQGAREQYF.

V gene TRBV3-1 (or the pseudogene TRBV3-2) combines with J gene TRBJ1-1, with a tentative D call TRBD1 (6 bases). The CDR3 has 15 amino acids. Germline V CDR1 and CDR2: LGHDT, YNNKEL (reference sequence). V was cut by 4 bases and J by 5 bases, with 17 bases left in between. CDR3 in DNA: TGTGCCAGCAGCCTGGGGGCCTTCCAGGGGACTGAAGCTTTCTTT. It encodes CASSLGAFQGTEAFF.

V is TRBV15 and J is TRBJ1-6; 7 bases map to TRBD1. This CDR3 is 15 amino acids long. Germline lookup yields CDR1 LNHNV and CDR2 YYDKDF (reference sequence). Trimming took 2 bases from V and 5 from J; bases not matched to a gene: 3. The CDR3 nucleotides read TGTGCCACCAGCAGACCAGGGGGGCATAATTCACCCCTCCACTTT. This gives the protein CATSRPGGHNSPLHF.

This clone was seen only once. V gene TRBV6-5 combines with J gene TRBJ1-2, with D possibly being TRBD1 (5 bases). The CDR3 length is 15 residues. Germline V CDR1 and CDR2: MNHEY, SVGAGI. Trimming left V 6 bases short and J 8 bases short, with 22 bases between. For the CDR3, the DNA is TGTGCCAGCAGCCCCTCAGGGTCTAGTTTGTTCGGCTACACCTTC. Translation: CASSPSGSSLFGYTF.

V is TRBV4-3 and J is TRBJ2-6; D remains unclear. Germline loops: CDR1 LGHNA, CDR2 YSLEER. Trimming cost V 0 bases and J 0 bases, with 6 bases left between them. CDR3 size: 16 residues. As DNA, the CDR3 is TGCGCCAGCAGCCAAGATCACTTCTCTGGGGCCAACGTCCTGACTTTC. Translating gives CASSQDHFSGANVLTF.

This sequence joins TRBV30 and TRBJ1-2; D uncertain. The V gene's germline CDR1 is GTSNPN and CDR2 SVGIG (reference sequence). This CDR3 has 12 amino acids. The V gene lost 0 bases and the J gene lost 4 bases, with 6 bases spanning the gap. This chain's CDR3 is CAWSVQVYGYTF. For the CDR3, the DNA is TGTGCCTGGAGTGTACAAGTCTATGGCTACACCTTC.

This clone was seen a single time. This rearrangement joins TRBV30 to TRBJ1-6, with a possible D match to TRBD1 (5 bases). From germline, CDR1 is GTSNPN and CDR2 SVGIG (reference sequence). The CDR3 contains 12 residues. V lost 5 bases and J lost 6, with 8 bases in between. CDR3 sequence (DNA): TGTGCCTGGGACAGAACTAATTCACCCCTCCACTTT. This sequence encodes CAWDRTNSPLHF. The full variable domain, with the rest looked up from reference TRBV30 and TRBJ1-6, is SQTIHQWPATLVQPVGSPLSLECTVEGTSNPNLYWYRQAAGRGLQLLFYSVGIGQISSEVPQNLSASRPQDRQFILSSKKLLLSDSGFYLCAWDRTNSPLHFGNGTRLTVT.

This chain joins TRBV7-9 and TRBJ2-3; 9 nucleotides agree with TRBD1. After removal of 5 bases from V and 4 bases from J, the junction contained 10 bases not matched to a gene. Looked up from germline, CDR1 is SEHNR and CDR2 is FQNEAQ (reference sequence). The CDR3 runs to 16 residues. The CDR3 coding sequence is TGTGCCAGCAGCCGTATACAGGGGGCTGGGGCAGATACGCAGTATTTT. This encodes CASSRIQGAGADTQYF.

The chain couples TRBV7-9 to TRBJ2-2, with a tentative D call TRBD1 (5 bases). The V gene's germline CDR1 is SEHNR and CDR2 FQNEAQ (reference sequence). This CDR3 region has 15 residues. Trimming stripped 6 bases from V and 6 bases from J, with 17 bases between. The DNA of the CDR3 is TGTGCCAGCAGTCAAATTAAGGGGCGAGCCGGGGAGCTGTTTTTT. Amino acid sequence: CASSQIKGRAGELFF. Drawing the rest from reference TRBV7-9 and TRBJ2-2, the complete variable domain is DTGVSQNPRHKITKRGQNVTFRCDPISEHNRLYWYRQTLGQGPEFLTYFQNEAQLEKSRLLSDRFSAERPKGSFSTLEIQRTEQGDSAMYLCASSQIKGRAGELFFGEGSRLTVL.

V is TRBV19 and J is TRBJ2-3, with 11 positions matching TRBD1. CDR3 length: 14 residues. Germline CDR1 LNHDA, CDR2 SQIVND (reference sequence). Trimming removed 11 bases from V and 1 base from J; junction bases left unmatched: 5. The CDR3 is CARGDRGGTDTQYF. Here the CDR3 DNA reads TGTGCCCGGGGGGACAGGGGGGGCACAGATACGCAGTATTTT.

This chain links TRBV5-1 with TRBJ2-2; 12 positions agree with TRBD2. Germline CDR1 SGHRS, CDR2 YFSETQ. The CDR3 runs to 16 residues. J lost 5 bases, V lost 4 bases, and 6 bases had no gene match. The CDR3 sequence is CASSLSSGRGTGELFF. The CDR3 DNA sequence: TGCGCCAGCAGCCTCTCTAGCGGGAGGGGAACCGGGGAGCTGTTTTTT.